The 17 T cell receptor beta chains in this list originate from one sample, sequenced in a study of tumour-infiltrating T cells in Burkitt lymphoma. Sequencing used immunoSEQ multiplex PCR; TCRdb keeps in-frame clones, though not all of them. The table has over a thousand clones, 11% seen once. Sequencing was performed on tumor tissue. Receptors originate from a human donor with Burkitt lymphoma.

This chain joins TRBV6-6 and TRBJ1-2; D call uncertain. Germline-derived CDR1 and CDR2 are MNHNY and SVGAGI (reference sequence). V gave up 2 bases and J gave up 4 bases, with 11 bases separating them. This CDR3 contains 14 residues. The DNA for the CDR3 is TGTGCCAGCAGTTACGATCCGGGCCTCTATGGCTACACCTTC. Translation gives CASSYDPGLYGYTF.

In its sample, this clone was seen a few times. The chain carries TRBV9 and TRBJ2-7, with 11 nucleotides matching TRBD2. J lost 7 bases, V lost 4 bases, and 10 bases had no gene match. Per germline, CDR1 SGDLS and CDR2 YYNGEE. The CDR3 sequence is 15 residues long. In DNA, the CDR3 is TGTGCCAGCAGCCCCATAGCGGGAGGGCCTGGAGAGCAGTACTTC. Its translation: CASSPIAGGPGEQYF.

V usage is TRBV27 and J usage is TRBJ2-5; the D is unclear. From germline, CDR1 is MNHEY and CDR2 SMNVEV (reference sequence). Trimming stripped 9 bases from V and 11 bases from J, with 16 bases between. CDR3 length: 11 amino acids. In DNA, the CDR3 is TGTGCCAGGCGACGGTTCCAGGAGCAGTACTTC. Protein: CARRRFQEQYF.

J is TRBJ1-2 and V is TRBV11-3; no firm D call. The CDR3 has 12 amino acids. Germline lookup yields CDR1 SGHNT and CDR2 YENEEA. Deletions cut 4 bases from V and 6 bases from J, with 9 bases between. CDR3 sequence: CASSSAKDGYTF. CDR3 bases: TGTGCCAGCAGCTCTGCAAAAGATGGCTACACCTTC.

This clone is a singleton in its sample. The chain has TRBV11-3 and TRBJ2-2; possible D gene TRBD1, 6 bases. Trimming took 1 base from V and 7 from J, leaving 19 bases between them. Germline V gives CDR1 SGHNT, CDR2 YENEEA. The CDR3 totals 17 residues. The CDR3: CASSLGTGQLSSGELFF. CDR3 coding DNA: TGTGCCAGCAGCTTAGGGACCGGACAGCTAAGCAGCGGGGAGCTGTTTTTT.

The sample holds a few counts of this clone. V is TRBV4-2 and J is TRBJ1-5; D is unresolved. This CDR3 has 15 residues. Trimming took off 5 bases at V and 1 base at J, with 12 bases between the two ends. Germline V gene sequence: CDR1 LGHNA, CDR2 YNFKEQ. CDR3 sequence reads: CASSAQSRSNQPQHF. The CDR3 region has the DNA TGTGCCAGCAGCGCCCAGTCAAGAAGCAATCAGCCCCAGCATTTT.

This clone was counted between two and nine times. The rearrangement uses TRBV4-2 and TRBJ2-1, with D possibly being TRBD2 (5 bases). The CDR3 is 12 residues long. Germline V gene lookup returns CDR1 LGHNA and CDR2 YNFKEQ. The V end was cut by 4 bases, the J end by 9 bases, with 10 bases between. Here the CDR3 reads CASSPIGSEQFF. The CDR3 nucleotides read TGTGCCAGCAGCCCGATTGGGAGTGAGCAGTTCTTC.

The CDR3 reads CASSSGQGENQPQHF. CDR3 nucleotides: TGTGCCAGCAGCTCTGGACAGGGTGAAAATCAGCCCCAGCATTTT. The chain couples TRBV11-3 to TRBJ1-5; 8 bases align to TRBD1. Germline V gene lookup returns CDR1 SGHNT and CDR2 YENEEA. After removal of 4 bases from V and 4 bases from J, the junction contained 6 bases not matched to a gene. The CDR3 runs to 15 residues.

This clone was seen only a few times. The sample carries other DNA sequences with the same CDR3. This rearrangement joins TRBV6-1 to TRBJ1-2; 10 bases match TRBD1. V trimming: 3 bases; J trimming: 4 bases; junction bases outside the gene matches: 2. The CDR3 contains 14 residues. In germline, CDR1 is MNHNS, CDR2 SASEGT. The CDR3 region is CASSETGGGYGYTF. The CDR3 region has the DNA TGTGCCAGCAGTGAGACAGGGGGCGGCTATGGCTACACCTTC.

The chain is built from TRBV29-1 and TRBJ1-1; maybe TRBD1 (5 bases). Trimming took off 6 bases at V and 7 bases at J, with 15 bases between the two ends. Germline CDR1 SQVTM, CDR2 ANQGSEA. The CDR3 covers 12 residues. CDR3 amino acids: CSVGEGTVEAFF. The CDR3, as DNA: TGCAGCGTAGGGGAGGGGACGGTTGAAGCTTTCTTT.

The sample holds a few counts of this clone. V usage is TRBV19 and J usage is TRBJ1-1; D perhaps matches TRBD1 (5 bases). The CDR3 runs to 14 residues. Per the germline V gene, CDR1 is LNHDA and CDR2 is SQIVND (reference sequence). Trimming pared 4 bases from V and 0 bases from J, leaving 9 bases between. The CDR3 bases are TGTGCCAGTAGTACGGGACGGATGAACACTGAAGCTTTCTTT. It specifies CASSTGRMNTEAFF.

The table lists this clone with a few counts. This chain uses TRBV6-6 with TRBJ2-7; tentatively, D is TRBD1 (5 bases). CDR1 is MNHNY, CDR2 SVGAGI, per germline (reference sequence). V was clipped by 7 bases and J by 2 bases, with 6 bases between them. The CDR3 is 11 amino acids. The CDR3 nucleotides read TGTGCCAGCATGGGGCCCTACGAGCAGTACTTC. It yields the protein CASMGPYEQYF.

This clone was counted between two and nine times. This chain joins TRBV2 and TRBJ2-2; the D is unclear. The V end was cut by 7 bases, the J end by 6 bases, with 9 bases between. The length of the CDR3 is 12 residues. Per germline, CDR1 SNHLY and CDR2 FYNNEI. CDR3 in amino acids: CASISSAGELFF. DNA for the CDR3: TGTGCCAGCATAAGTTCGGCCGGGGAGCTGTTTTTT.

The chain recombines TRBV7-9 with TRBJ2-2; tentative D call: TRBD1 (5 bases). The CDR3 runs 12 residues. V dropped 11 bases and J dropped 4 bases, with 11 bases sitting between them. Germline V gene data show CDR1 as SEHNR and CDR2 as FQNEAQ (reference sequence). This CDR3 is CAGDSPTGELFF. The CDR3 nucleotides read TGTGCCGGTGACAGTCCCACCGGGGAGCTGTTTTTT.

This clone was seen more than once but under ten times. The chain recombines TRBV10-3 with TRBJ2-7; tentatively, D is TRBD1 (6 bases). The CDR3 sequence is 14 residues long. In germline, CDR1 is ENHRY, CDR2 SYGVKD. V lost 10 bases and J lost 0, with 16 bases in between. The CDR3 coding sequence is TGTGCCACCAGACGGGACACGGTCTCCTACGAGCAGTACTTC. This sequence encodes CATRRDTVSYEQYF.

The chain has TRBV27 and TRBJ1-5; D is unclear. V lost 0 bases and J 7 bases, leaving 10 bases between the germline ends. The germline gives CDR1 MNHEY, CDR2 SMNVEV (reference sequence). This CDR3 contains 14 residues. CDR3: CASSLSGNGQPQHF. The CDR3, as DNA: TGTGCCAGCAGTTTATCAGGAAACGGCCAGCCCCAGCATTTT.

The chain couples TRBV25-1 to TRBJ1-2; D perhaps matches TRBD1 (5 bases). Trimming removed 7 bases at V and 8 bases at J, with 17 bases between. Germline V lookup: CDR1 MGHDK, CDR2 SYGVNS. CDR3 length: 13 amino acids. The CDR3 nucleotides read TGTGCCAGCACTCAATCGGGGGGGATCGGCTACACCTTC. Translation: CASTQSGGIGYTF.